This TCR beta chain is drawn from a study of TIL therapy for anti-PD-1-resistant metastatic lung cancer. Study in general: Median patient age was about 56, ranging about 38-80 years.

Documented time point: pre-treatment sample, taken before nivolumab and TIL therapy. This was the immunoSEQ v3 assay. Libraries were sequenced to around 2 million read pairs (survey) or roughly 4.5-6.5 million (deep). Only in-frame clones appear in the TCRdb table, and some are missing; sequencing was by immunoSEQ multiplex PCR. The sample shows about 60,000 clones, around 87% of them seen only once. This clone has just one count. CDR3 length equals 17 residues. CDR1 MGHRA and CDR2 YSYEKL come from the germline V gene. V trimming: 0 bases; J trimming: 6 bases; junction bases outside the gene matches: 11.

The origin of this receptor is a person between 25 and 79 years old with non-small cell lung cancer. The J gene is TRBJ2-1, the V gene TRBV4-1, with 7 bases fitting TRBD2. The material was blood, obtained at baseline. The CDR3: CASSQDGSPQRGNEQFF. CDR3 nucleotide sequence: TGCGCCAGCAGCCAAGACGGTTCTCCTCAGCGGGGCAATGAGCAGTTCTTC.